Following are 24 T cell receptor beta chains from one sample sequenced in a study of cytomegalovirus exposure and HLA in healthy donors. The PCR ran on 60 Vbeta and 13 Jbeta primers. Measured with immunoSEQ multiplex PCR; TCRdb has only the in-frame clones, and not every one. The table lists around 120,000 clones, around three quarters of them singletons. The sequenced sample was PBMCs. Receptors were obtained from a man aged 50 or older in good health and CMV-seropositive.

CDR3: CASSSPANYGYTF. In DNA, the CDR3 is TGTGCCAGCAGCTCGCCAGCTAACTATGGCTACACCTTC. This rearrangement joins TRBV11-2 to TRBJ1-2; D unresolved. Between the trimmed V and J ends, which lost 4 bases and 0 bases, there was a span of 6 bases. The length of the CDR3 is 13 residues. The V gene's germline CDR1 is SGHAT and CDR2 FQNNGV.

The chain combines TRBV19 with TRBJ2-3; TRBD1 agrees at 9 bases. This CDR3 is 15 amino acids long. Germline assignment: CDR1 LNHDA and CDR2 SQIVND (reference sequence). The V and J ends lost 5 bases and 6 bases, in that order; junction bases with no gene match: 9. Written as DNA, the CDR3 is TGTGCCAGTAGTTGGGGACAGGGCACCCCCGATACGCAGTATTTT. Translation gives CASSWGQGTPDTQYF.

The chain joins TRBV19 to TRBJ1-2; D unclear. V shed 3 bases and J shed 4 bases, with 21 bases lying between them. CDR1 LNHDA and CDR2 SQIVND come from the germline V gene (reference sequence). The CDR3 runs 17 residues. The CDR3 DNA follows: TGTGCCAGTAGTATCCGTCACGGTCCGAAGGCAGGCTATGGCTACACCTTC. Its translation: CASSIRHGPKAGYGYTF.

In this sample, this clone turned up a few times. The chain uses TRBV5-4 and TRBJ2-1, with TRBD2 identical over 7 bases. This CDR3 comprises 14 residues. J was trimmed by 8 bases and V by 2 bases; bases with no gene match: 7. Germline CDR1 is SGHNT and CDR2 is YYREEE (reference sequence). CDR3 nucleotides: TGTGCCAGCAGCTTTGGAGGGAGGGCCCATGAGCAGTTCTTC. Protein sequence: CASSFGGRAHEQFF.

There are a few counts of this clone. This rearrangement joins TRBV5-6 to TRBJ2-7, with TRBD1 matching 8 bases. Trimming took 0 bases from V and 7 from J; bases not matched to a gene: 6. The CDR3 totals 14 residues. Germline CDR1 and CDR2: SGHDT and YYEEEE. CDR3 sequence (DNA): TGTGCCAGCAGCTTGGGACAGGGGCTGGGGGAGCAGTACTTC. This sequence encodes CASSLGQGLGEQYF.

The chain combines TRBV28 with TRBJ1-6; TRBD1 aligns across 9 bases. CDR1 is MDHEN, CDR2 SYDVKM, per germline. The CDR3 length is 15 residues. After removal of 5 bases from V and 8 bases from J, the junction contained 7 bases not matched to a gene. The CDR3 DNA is TGTGCCAGCAGTCTACCACAGGGGGCTTATTCACCCCTCCACTTT. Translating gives CASSLPQGAYSPLHF.

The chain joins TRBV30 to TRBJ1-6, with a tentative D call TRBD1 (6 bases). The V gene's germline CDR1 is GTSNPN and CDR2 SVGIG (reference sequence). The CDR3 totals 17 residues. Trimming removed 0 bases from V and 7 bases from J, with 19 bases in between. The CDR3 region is CAWSVRAGVTNNSPLHF. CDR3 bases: TGTGCCTGGAGTGTACGGGCAGGGGTGACCAACAATTCACCCCTCCACTTT.

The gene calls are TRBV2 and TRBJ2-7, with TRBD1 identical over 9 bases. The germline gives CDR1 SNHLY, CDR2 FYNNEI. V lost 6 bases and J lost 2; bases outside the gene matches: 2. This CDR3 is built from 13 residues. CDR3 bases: TGTGCCAGCAGGGGGACAGGGCCCTACGAGCAGTACTTC. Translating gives CASRGTGPYEQYF.

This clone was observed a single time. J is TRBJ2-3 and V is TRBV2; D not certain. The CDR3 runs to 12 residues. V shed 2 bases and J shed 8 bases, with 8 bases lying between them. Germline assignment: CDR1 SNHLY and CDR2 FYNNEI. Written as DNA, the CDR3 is TGTGCCAGCAGTGAATCCAGTGGTACGCAGTATTTT. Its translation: CASSESSGTQYF.

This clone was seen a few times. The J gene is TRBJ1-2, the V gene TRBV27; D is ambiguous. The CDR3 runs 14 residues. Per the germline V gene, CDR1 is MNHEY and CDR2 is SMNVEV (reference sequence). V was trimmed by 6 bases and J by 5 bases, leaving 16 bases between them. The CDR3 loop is CASRYNLRSYGYTF. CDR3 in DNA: TGTGCCAGCAGGTACAATCTCAGGTCTTATGGCTACACCTTC.

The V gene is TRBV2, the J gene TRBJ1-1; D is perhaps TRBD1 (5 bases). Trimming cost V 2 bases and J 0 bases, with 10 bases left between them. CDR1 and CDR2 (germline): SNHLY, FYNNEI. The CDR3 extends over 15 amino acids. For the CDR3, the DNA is TGTGCCAGCAGTGAACGTGGGGCCATGAACACTGAAGCTTTCTTT. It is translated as CASSERGAMNTEAFF.

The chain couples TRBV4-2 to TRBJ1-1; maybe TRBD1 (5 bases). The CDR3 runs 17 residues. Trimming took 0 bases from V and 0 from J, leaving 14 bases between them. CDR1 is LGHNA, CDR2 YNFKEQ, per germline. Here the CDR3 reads CASSQESGLGMNTEAFF. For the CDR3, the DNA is TGTGCCAGCAGCCAAGAGTCAGGGCTTGGAATGAACACTGAAGCTTTCTTT.

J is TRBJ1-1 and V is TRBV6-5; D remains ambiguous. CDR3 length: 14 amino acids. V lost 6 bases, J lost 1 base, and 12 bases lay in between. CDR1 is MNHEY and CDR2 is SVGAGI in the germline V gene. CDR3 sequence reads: CASSASWRNTEAFF. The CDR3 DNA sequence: TGTGCCAGCAGCGCCTCTTGGAGGAACACTGAAGCTTTCTTT.

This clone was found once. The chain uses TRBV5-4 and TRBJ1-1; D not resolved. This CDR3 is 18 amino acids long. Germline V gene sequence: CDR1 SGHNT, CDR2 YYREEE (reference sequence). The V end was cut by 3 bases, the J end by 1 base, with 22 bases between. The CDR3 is CASSYSVTTQSSNTEAFF. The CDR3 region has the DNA TGTGCCAGCAGCTATTCGGTCACGACACAGTCCTCGAACACTGAAGCTTTCTTT.

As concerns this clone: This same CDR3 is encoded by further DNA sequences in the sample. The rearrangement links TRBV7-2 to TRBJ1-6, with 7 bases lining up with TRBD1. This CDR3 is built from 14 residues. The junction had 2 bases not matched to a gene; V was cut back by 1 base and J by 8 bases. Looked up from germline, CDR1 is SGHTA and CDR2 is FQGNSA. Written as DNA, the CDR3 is TGTGCCAGCAGCTTAGGGACAGGCTATTCACCCCTCCACTTT. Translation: CASSLGTGYSPLHF. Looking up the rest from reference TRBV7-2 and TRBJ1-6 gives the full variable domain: GAGVSQSPSNKVTEKGKDVELRCDPISGHTALYWYRQSLGQGLEFLIYFQGNSAPDKSGLPSDRFSAERTGGSVSTLTIQRTQQEDSAVYLCASSLGTGYSPLHFGNGTRLTVT.

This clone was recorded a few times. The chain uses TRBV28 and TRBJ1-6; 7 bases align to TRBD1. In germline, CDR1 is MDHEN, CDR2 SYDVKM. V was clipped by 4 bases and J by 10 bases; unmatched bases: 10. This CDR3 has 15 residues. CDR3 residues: CASSSADRLNSPLHF. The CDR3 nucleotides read TGTGCCAGCAGTTCGGCGGACAGGTTAAACTCACCCCTCCACTTT. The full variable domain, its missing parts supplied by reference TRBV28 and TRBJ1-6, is DVKVTQSSRYLVKRTGEKVFLECVQDMDHENMFWYRQDPGLGLRLIYFSYDVKMKEKGDIPEGYSVSREKKERFSLILESASTNQTSMYLCASSSADRLNSPLHFGNGTRLTVT.

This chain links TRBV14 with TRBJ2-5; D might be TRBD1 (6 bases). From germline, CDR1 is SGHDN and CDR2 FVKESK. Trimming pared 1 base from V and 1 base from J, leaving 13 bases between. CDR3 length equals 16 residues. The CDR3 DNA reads TGTGCCAGCAGCCAAGCAGGCAGGGGACCCCAAGAGACCCAGTACTTC. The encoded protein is CASSQAGRGPQETQYF.

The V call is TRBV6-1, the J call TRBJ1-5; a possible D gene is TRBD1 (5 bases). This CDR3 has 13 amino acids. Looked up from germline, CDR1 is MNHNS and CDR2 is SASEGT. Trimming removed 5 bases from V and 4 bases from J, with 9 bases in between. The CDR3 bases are TGTGCCAGCAGTCAACAGGTTAATCAGCCCCAGCATTTT. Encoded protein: CASSQQVNQPQHF.

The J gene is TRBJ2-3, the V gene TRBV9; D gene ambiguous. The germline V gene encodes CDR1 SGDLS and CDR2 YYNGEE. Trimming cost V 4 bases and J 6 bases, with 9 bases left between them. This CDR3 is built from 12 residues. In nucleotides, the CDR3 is TGTGCCAGCAGCATTCATGAGGATACGCAGTATTTT. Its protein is CASSIHEDTQYF.

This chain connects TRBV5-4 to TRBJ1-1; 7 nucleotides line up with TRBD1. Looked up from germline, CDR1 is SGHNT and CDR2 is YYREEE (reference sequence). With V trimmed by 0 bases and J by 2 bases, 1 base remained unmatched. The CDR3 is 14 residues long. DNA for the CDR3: TGTGCCAGCAGCTTGGACAGGGGAAACACTGAAGCTTTCTTT. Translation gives CASSLDRGNTEAFF.

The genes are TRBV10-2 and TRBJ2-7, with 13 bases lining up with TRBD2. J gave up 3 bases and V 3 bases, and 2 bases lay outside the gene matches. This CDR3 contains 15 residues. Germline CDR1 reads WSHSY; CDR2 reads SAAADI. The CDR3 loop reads CASSDRTSGSYEQYF. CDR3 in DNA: TGCGCCAGCAGTGACCGGACTAGCGGGAGCTACGAGCAGTACTTC.

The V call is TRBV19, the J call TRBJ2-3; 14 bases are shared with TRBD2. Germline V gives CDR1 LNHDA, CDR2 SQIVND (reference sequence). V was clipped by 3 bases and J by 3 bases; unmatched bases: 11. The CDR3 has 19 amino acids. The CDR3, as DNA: TGTGCCAGTAGTATGCGGGGGACTAGCGGGAGTGTTATGACAGATACGCAGTATTTT. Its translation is CASSMRGTSGSVMTDTQYF. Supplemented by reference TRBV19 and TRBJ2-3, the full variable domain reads DGGITQSPKYLFRKEGQNVTLSCEQNLNHDAMYWYRQDPGQGLRLIYYSQIVNDFQKGDIAEGYSVSREKKESFPLTVTSAQKNPTAFYLCASSMRGTSGSVMTDTQYFGPGTRLTVL.

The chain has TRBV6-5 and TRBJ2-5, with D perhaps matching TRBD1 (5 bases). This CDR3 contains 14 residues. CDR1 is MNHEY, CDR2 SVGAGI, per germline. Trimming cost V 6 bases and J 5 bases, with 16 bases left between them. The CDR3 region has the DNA TGTGCCAGCAGCCGTGGGGCAGCCCGGGAGACCCAGTACTTC. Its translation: CASSRGAARETQYF.

The CDR3 is CASSQDWVARSYNEQFF. The CDR3 DNA follows: TGCGCCAGCAGCCAAGATTGGGTAGCAAGGTCCTACAATGAGCAGTTCTTC. The V gene is TRBV4-3, the J gene TRBJ2-1, with no clear D. Germline-derived CDR1 and CDR2 are LGHNA and YSLEER. The germline V and J ends were trimmed by 0 bases and 1 base, with 13 bases remaining between them. The CDR3 has 17 residues.